The T cell receptor (beta chain) described here comes from a study of glioma-infiltrating T cells. Study observations and caveats: Only very few CDR3 sequences appeared in both tissue and blood. Gliomas, especially low-grade, showed above-expected tissue-blood divergence; non-neoplastic patients showed below.

TCR alpha and beta CDR3 regions were amplified from RNA using iRepertoire nested multiplex PCR. TCRdb used MiXCR to reprocess the multiplex PCR reads, holding one entry per CDR3 protein. The sample carries over 2,500 distinct CDR3 sequences, 44% recorded once. With V trimmed by 5 bases and J by 11 bases, 19 bases remained unmatched. The germline V gene has CDR1 DFQATT and CDR2 SNEGSKA (reference sequence). This CDR3 has 16 amino acids. Regarding this clonotype: Antigen: not known.

This TCR came from a human donor with low-grade glioma or glioblastoma, undergoing nonglioma brain surgery, or in good health (not recorded which). V is TRBV20-1 and J is TRBJ2-3, with TRBD2 matching 10 bases. Input material: glioma tissue, nonneoplastic brain tissue, or PBMCs (not recorded which). The CDR3 loop reads CSAPDGTSVGDNEQYF. For the CDR3, the DNA is TGCAGTGCTCCAGATGGGACTAGCGTGGGGGACAATGAGCAGTATTTT.